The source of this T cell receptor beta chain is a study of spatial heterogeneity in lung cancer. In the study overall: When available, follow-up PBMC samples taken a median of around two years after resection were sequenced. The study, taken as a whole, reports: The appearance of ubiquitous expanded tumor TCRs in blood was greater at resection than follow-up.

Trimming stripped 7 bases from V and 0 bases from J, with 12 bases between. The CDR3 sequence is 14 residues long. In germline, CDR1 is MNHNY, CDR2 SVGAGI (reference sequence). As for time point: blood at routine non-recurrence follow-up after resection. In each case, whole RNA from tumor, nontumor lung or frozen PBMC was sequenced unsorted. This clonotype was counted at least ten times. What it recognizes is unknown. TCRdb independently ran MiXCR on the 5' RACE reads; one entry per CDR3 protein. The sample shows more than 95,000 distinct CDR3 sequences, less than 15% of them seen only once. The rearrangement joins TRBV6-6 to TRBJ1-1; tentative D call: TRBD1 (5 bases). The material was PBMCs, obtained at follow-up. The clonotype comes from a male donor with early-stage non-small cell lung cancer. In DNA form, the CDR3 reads TGTGCCAGCATCACGCAGGGTATGAACACTGAAGCTTTCTTT. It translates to CASITQGMNTEAFF.